This T cell receptor beta chain was captured by sequencing in a study of tumor and adjacent non-tumor tissue in lung cancer. The CDR3 has 13 residues. Germline-derived CDR1 and CDR2 are SQVTM and ANQGSEA. The V and J ends lost 7 bases and 6 bases respectively, with 19 bases between them. TCRbeta libraries were built with three rounds of nested PCR, modified from ARM-PCR. In TCRdb, the multiplex PCR reads were re-called with MiXCR into one record per CDR3 protein. The sample lists around 71,000 distinct CDR3 sequences, 72% seen once, with about a tenth in the top ten. No cell sorting was done before RNA was extracted from the tissue. Between August and November 2014, newly diagnosed, chemotherapy-naive lung cancer patients underwent thoracic surgery in China. A remark on this clonotype: Since no conserved phenylalanine or tryptophan closes the CDR3, a read error is the likely cause.

Material for sequencing was lung tumor tissue. The receptor's source is a woman in her forties with non-small cell lung cancer. The chain is built from TRBV29-1 and TRBJ2-7; tentative D call: TRBD1 (6 bases). CDR3 sequence (DNA): TGCAGCGATGTTGGGGGCGTTTTTGGCGAGCAGTACCTC. Amino acids: CSDVGGVFGEQYL.